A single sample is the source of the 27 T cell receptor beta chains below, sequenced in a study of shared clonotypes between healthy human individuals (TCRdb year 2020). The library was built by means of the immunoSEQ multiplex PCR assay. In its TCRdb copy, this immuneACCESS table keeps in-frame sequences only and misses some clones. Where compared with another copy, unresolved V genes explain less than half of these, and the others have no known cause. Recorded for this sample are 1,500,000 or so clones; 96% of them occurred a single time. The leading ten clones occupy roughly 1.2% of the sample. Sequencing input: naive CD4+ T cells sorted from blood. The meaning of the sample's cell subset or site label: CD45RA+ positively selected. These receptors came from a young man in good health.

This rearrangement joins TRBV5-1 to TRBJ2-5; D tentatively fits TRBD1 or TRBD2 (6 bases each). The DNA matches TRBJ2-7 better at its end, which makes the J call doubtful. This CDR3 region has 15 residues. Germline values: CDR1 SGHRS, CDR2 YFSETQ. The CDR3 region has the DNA TGCGCCAGCAGCTTGTATCTGGGGGGCCGTTACGAGCAGTACTTC. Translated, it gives CASSLYLGGRYEQYF.

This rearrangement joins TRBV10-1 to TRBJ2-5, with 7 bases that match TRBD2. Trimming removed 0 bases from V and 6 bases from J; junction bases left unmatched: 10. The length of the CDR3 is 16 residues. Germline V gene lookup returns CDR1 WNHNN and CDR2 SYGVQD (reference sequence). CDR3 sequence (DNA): TGCGCCAGCAGTGAGTCTCCGGGGAGGGGCGTGAAGACCCAGTACTTC. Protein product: CASSESPGRGVKTQYF.

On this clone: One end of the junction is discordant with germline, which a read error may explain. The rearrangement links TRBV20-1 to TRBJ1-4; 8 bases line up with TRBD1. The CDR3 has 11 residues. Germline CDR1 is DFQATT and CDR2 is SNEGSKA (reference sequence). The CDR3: CSARVLGTGCF. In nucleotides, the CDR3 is TGCAGTGCTAGAGTTTTGGGGACAGGATGTTTT.

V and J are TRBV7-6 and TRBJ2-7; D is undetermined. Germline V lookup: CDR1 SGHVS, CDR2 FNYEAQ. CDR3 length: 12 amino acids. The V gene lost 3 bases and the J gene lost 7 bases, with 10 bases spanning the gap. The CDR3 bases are TGTGCCAGCAGCTTCCAGCTCGGGGAGCAGTACTTC. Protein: CASSFQLGEQYF.

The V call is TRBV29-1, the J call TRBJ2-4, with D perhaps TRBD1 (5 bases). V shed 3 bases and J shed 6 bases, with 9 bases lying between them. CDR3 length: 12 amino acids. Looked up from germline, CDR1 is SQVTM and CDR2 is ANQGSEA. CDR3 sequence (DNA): TGCAGCGTTGACTGGGGCGGAAACATTCAGTACTTC. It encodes CSVDWGGNIQYF. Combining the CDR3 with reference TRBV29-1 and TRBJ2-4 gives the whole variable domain SAVISQKPSRDICQRGTSLTIQCQVDSQVTMMFWYRQQPGQSLTLIATANQGSEATYESGFVIDKFPISRPNLTFSTLTVSNMSPEDSSIYLCSVDWGGNIQYFGAGTRLSVL.

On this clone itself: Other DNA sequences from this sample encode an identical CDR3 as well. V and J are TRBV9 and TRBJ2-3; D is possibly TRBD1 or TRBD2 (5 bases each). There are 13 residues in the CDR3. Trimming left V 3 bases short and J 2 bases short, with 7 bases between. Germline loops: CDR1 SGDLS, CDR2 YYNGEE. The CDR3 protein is CASSAGTTDTQYF. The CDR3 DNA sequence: TGTGCCAGCAGCGCTGGGACCACAGATACGCAGTATTTT.

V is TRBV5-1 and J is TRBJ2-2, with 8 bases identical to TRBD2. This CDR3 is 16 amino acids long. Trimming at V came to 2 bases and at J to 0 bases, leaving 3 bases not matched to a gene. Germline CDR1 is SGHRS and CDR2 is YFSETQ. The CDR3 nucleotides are TGCGCCAGCAGCTTCGGGGGGGCGTCGAACACCGGGGAGCTGTTTTTT. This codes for CASSFGGASNTGELFF.

Here the CDR3 DNA reads TGTGCCAGCAGCTCTCACCAGAAGGCGGGAGGTCACAATGAGCAGTTCTTC. Encoded protein: CASSSHQKAGGHNEQFF. The genes are TRBV11-2 and TRBJ2-1, with TRBD2 identical over 8 bases. This CDR3 spans 17 amino acids. Per the germline V gene, CDR1 is SGHAT and CDR2 is FQNNGV. The V and J ends lost 4 bases and 5 bases, in that order; junction bases with no gene match: 13. Full variable domain (remainder filled in from reference TRBV11-2 and TRBJ2-1): EAGVAQSPRYKIIEKRQSVAFWCNPISGHATLYWYQQILGQGPKLLIQFQNNGVVDDSQLPKDRFSAERLKGVDSTLKIQPAKLEDSAVYLCASSSHQKAGGHNEQFFGPGTRLTVL.

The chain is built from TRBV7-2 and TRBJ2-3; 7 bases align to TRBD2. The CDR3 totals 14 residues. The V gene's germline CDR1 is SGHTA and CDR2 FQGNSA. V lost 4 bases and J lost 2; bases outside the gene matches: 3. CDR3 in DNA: TGTGCCAGCAGCTCGGGGACTAACACAGATACGCAGTATTTT. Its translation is CASSSGTNTDTQYF.

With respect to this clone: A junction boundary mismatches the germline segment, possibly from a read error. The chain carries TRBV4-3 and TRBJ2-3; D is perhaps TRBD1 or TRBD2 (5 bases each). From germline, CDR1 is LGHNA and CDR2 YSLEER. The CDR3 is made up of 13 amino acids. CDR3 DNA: TGCGCCAGCAGCCAACGCCGGGACCGGCCTCTGCATTTT. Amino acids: CASSQRRDRPLHF.

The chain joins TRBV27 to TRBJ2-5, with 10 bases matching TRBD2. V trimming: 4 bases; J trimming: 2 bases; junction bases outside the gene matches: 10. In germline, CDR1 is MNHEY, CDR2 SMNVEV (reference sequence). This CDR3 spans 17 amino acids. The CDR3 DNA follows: TGTGCCAGCAGTTCCCCGAGGGGTAGCGGGAGGCAAGAGACCCAGTACTTC. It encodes CASSSPRGSGRQETQYF.

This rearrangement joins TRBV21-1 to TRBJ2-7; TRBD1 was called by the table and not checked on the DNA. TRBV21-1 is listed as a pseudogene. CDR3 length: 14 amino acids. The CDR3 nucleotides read TGTGCCAGCAGCCTCGGGGACACGAACTACGAGCAGTACTTC. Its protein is CASSLGDTNYEQYF.

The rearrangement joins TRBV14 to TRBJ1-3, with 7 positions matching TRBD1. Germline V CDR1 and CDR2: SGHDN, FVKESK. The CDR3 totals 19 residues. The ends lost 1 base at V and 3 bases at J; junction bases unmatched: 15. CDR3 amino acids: CASSQVTNSHRGDGNTIYF. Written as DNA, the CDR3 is TGTGCCAGCAGCCAAGTCACCAATTCCCACAGGGGAGATGGAAACACCATATATTTT.

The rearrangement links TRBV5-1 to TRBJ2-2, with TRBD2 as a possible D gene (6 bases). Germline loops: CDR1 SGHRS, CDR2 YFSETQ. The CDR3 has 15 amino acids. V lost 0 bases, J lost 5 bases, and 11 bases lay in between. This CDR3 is CASSLGVGGTGELFF. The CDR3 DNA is TGCGCCAGCAGCTTGGGTGTTGGGGGGACCGGGGAGCTGTTTTTT.

The CDR3 loop reads CASSPSTHTGELFF. CDR3 in DNA: TGTGCCAGCAGCCCGTCGACCCACACCGGGGAGCTGTTTTTT. J is TRBJ2-2 and V is TRBV5-4; D uncertain. CDR1 SGHNT and CDR2 YYREEE come from the germline V gene (reference sequence). CDR3 size: 14 residues. The V end lost 4 bases, the J end lost 3 bases, and 10 bases lay between the germline ends.

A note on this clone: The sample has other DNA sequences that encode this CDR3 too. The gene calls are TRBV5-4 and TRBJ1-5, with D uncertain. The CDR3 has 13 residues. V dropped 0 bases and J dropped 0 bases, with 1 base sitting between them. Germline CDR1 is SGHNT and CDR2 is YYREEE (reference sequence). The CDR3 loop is CASSLGSNQPQHF. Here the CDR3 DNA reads TGTGCCAGCAGCTTGGGTAGCAATCAGCCCCAGCATTTT.

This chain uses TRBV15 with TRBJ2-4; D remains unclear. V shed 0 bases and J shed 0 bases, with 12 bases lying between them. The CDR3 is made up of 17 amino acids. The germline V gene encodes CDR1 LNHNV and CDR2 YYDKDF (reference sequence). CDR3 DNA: TGTGCCACCAGCAGAGACCTGGGTGGGGTAGCCAAAAACATTCAGTACTTC. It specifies CATSRDLGGVAKNIQYF. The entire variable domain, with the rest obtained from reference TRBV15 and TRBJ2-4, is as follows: DAMVIQNPRYQVTQFGKPVTLSCSQTLNHNVMYWYQQKSSQAPKLLFHYYDKDFNNEADTPDNFQSRRPNTSFCFLDIRSPGLGDTAMYLCATSRDLGGVAKNIQYFGAGTRLSVL.

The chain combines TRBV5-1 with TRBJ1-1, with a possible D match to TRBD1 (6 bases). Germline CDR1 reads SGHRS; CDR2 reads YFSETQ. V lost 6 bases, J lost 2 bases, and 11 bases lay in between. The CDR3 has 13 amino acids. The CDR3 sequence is CASTRTANTEAFF. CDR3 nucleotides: TGCGCCAGCACGCGGACAGCAAACACTGAAGCTTTCTTT.

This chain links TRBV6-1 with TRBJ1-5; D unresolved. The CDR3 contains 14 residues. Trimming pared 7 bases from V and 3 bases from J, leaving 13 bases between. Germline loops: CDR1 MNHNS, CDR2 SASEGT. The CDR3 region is CASTVNGANQPQHF. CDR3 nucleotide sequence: TGTGCCAGCACAGTCAACGGTGCCAATCAGCCCCAGCATTTT.

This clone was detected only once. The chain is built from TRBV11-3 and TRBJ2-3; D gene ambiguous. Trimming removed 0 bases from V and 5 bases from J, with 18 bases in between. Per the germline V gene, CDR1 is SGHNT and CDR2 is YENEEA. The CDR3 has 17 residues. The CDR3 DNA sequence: TGTGCCAGCAGCTTAGATTCCGGGCCACAAAATGGAGATACGCAGTATTTT. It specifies CASSLDSGPQNGDTQYF.

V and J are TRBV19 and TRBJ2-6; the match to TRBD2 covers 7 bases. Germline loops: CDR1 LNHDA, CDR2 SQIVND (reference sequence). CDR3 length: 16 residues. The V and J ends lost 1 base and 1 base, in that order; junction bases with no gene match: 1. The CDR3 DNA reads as TGTGCCAGTAGTATAGTCGGGGGGTCTGGGGCCAACGTCCTGACTTTC. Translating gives CASSIVGGSGANVLTF.

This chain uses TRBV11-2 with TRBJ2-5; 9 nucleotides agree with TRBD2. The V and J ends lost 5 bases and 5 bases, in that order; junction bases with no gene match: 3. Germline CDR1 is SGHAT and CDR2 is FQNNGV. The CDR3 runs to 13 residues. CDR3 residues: CASSPSGMETQYF. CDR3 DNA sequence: TGTGCCAGCAGCCCTAGCGGGATGGAGACCCAGTACTTC.

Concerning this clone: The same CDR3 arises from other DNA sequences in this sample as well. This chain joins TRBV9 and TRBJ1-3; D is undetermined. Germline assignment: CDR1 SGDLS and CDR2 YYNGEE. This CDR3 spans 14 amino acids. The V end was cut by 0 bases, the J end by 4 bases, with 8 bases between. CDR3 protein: CASSVAGGGNTIYF. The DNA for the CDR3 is TGTGCCAGCAGCGTAGCTGGCGGCGGAAACACCATATATTTT.

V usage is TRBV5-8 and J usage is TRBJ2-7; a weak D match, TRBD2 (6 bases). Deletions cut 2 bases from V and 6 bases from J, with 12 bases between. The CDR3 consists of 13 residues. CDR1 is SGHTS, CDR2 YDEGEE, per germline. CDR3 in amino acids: CASSFMGGSEQYF. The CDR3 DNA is TGTGCCAGCAGCTTTATGGGGGGTTCCGAGCAGTACTTC. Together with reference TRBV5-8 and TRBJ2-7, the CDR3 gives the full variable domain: EAGVTQSPTHLIKTRGQQATLRCSPISGHTSVYWYQQALGLGLQFLLWYDEGEERNRGNFPPRFSGRQFPNYSSELNVNALELEDSALYLCASSFMGGSEQYFGPGTRLTVT.

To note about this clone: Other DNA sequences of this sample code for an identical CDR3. Written as DNA, the CDR3 is TGTGCCAGCTCACCAGCGGGGCATAGGTACGAGCAGTACTTC. Encoded protein: CASSPAGHRYEQYF. The chain carries TRBV18 and TRBJ2-7, with D perhaps TRBD2 (6 bases). V dropped 2 bases and J dropped 4 bases, with 12 bases sitting between them. CDR3 length equals 14 residues. CDR1 is KGHSH, CDR2 LQKENI, per germline.

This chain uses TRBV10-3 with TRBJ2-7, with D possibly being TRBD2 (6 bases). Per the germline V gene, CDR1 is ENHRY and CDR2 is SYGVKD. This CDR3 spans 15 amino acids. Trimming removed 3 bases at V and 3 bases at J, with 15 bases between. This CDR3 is CAISEWGVTVYEQYF. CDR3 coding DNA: TGTGCCATCAGTGAATGGGGGGTGACTGTCTACGAGCAGTACTTC.

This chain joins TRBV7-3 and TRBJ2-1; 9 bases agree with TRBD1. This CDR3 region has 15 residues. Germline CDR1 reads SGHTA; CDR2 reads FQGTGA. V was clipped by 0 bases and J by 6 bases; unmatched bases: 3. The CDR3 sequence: CASSLTGTGLNEQFF. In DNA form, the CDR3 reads TGTGCCAGCAGCTTAACCGGGACAGGGCTCAATGAGCAGTTCTTC.